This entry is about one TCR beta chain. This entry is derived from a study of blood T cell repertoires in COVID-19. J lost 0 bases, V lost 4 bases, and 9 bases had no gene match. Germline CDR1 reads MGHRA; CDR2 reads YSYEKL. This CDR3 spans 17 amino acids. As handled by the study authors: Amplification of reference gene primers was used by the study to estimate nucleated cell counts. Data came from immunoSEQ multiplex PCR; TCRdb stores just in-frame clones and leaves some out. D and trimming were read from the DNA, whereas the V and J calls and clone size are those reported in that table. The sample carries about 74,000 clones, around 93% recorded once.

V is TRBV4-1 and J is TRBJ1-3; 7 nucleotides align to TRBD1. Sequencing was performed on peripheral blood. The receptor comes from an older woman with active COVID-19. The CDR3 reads CASSPRDRDFSGNTIYF. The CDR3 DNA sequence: TGCGCCAGCAGCCCGCGGGACAGAGACTTCTCTGGAAACACCATATATTTT.